These 20 T cell receptor beta chains originate from one sample sequenced in a study of cytomegalovirus exposure and HLA in healthy donors. This table comes from immunoSEQ multiplex PCR, and its TCRdb copy is limited to in-frame clones, with some not included. The table has over 250,000 clones, 70% to 90% seen once. The sample consisted of PBMCs. These receptors were obtained from a woman younger than 35 in good health and CMV-seronegative.

The J gene is TRBJ2-1, the V gene TRBV7-2; a weak D match, TRBD1 (6 bases). The CDR3 runs 12 residues. V lost 5 bases and J 13 bases, leaving 15 bases between the germline ends. Germline lookup yields CDR1 SGHTA and CDR2 FQGNSA. CDR3 nucleotide sequence: TGTGCCAGCAGCGCGACCACAGGGAAACAGTTCTTC. This codes for CASSATTGKQFF.

The chain recombines TRBV9 with TRBJ2-2, with TRBD2 identical over 9 bases. The germline gives CDR1 SGDLS, CDR2 YYNGEE. The CDR3 has 15 amino acids. The ends lost 2 bases at V and 6 bases at J; junction bases unmatched: 5. CDR3 in amino acids: CASSVGTSPAGELFF. The CDR3 nucleotides read TGTGCCAGCAGCGTCGGGACTAGCCCGGCCGGGGAGCTGTTTTTT.

This chain uses TRBV7-9 with TRBJ2-7, with 7 nucleotides matching TRBD2. The germline gives CDR1 SEHNR, CDR2 FQNEAQ (reference sequence). CDR3 length equals 16 residues. V shed 5 bases, J shed 2 bases, and the junction held 12 bases outside the gene matches. The CDR3 sequence is CASSHLGGVWPYEQYF. The CDR3 DNA sequence: TGTGCCAGCAGCCACCTGGGGGGGGTGTGGCCCTACGAGCAGTACTTC.

This sequence joins TRBV5-1 and TRBJ2-3; 11 nucleotides match TRBD2. The length of the CDR3 is 18 residues. Germline V CDR1 and CDR2: SGHRS, YFSETQ. The junction had 8 bases not matched to a gene; V was cut back by 0 bases and J by 2 bases. CDR3 nucleotides: TGCGCCAGCAGCTTGGGGCTAGCGGGGGGTCCGCCCACAGATACGCAGTATTTT. Translating it yields CASSLGLAGGPPTDTQYF.

This sequence joins TRBV6-5 and TRBJ2-1; 7 bases are a match to TRBD2. Germline CDR1 reads MNHEY; CDR2 reads SVGAGI. V gave up 7 bases and J gave up 5 bases; unmatched junction bases: 11. This CDR3 is 15 amino acids long. CDR3 in DNA: TGTGCCAGCACCTATTCGGGGCTAGCGGACAATGAGCAGTTCTTC. It encodes CASTYSGLADNEQFF.

The chain employs TRBV5-8 and TRBJ1-5; D is perhaps TRBD1 (6 bases). Germline-derived CDR1 and CDR2 are SGHTS and YDEGEE. This CDR3 spans 17 amino acids. Trimming took 1 base from V and 4 from J, leaving 18 bases between them. The CDR3 here is CASSLPLGRGANQPQHF. CDR3 coding DNA: TGTGCCAGCAGCTTGCCCCTTGGCAGGGGAGCAAATCAGCCCCAGCATTTT.

The chain couples TRBV18 to TRBJ1-1, with TRBD1 identical over 12 bases. This CDR3 is built from 19 residues. Unmatched junction bases numbered 12, after V lost 4 bases and J lost 0 bases. CDR1 is KGHSH, CDR2 LQKENI, per germline. CDR3 nucleotide sequence: TGTGCCAGCTCACTCCGGGACAGGGGGCTGGGGGGGATGAACACTGAAGCTTTCTTT. Translating gives CASSLRDRGLGGMNTEAFF.

The J gene is TRBJ2-1, the V gene TRBV5-1; TRBD2 matches 13 bases. The junction had 8 bases not matched to a gene; V was cut back by 0 bases and J by 14 bases. This CDR3 contains 15 residues. Per the germline V gene, CDR1 is SGHRS and CDR2 is YFSETQ. CDR3 protein: CASSLVGLAGPMEFF. DNA for the CDR3: TGCGCCAGCAGCTTGGTGGGACTAGCGGGGCCGATGGAGTTCTTC.

The chain couples TRBV19 to TRBJ2-1, with 9 bases lining up with TRBD2. The length of the CDR3 is 20 residues. In germline, CDR1 is LNHDA, CDR2 SQIVND (reference sequence). Losses at the gene ends were 5 bases for V and 1 base for J; bases not matched to a gene: 18. The CDR3 sequence is CASSPRPAISSGVSYNEQFF. The CDR3 DNA is TGTGCCAGTAGTCCAAGGCCCGCAATTTCTAGCGGGGTATCCTACAATGAGCAGTTCTTC.

The V and J genes are TRBV4-1 and TRBJ2-1, with D possibly TRBD1 on 6 matching bases. CDR1 MGHRA and CDR2 YSYEKL come from the germline V gene. Trimming cost V 0 bases and J 9 bases, with 21 bases left between them. This CDR3 comprises 17 residues. This CDR3 reads CASSQDLSGQPPPEQFF. CDR3 sequence (DNA): TGCGCCAGCAGCCAAGACCTTTCCGGACAGCCTCCCCCTGAGCAGTTCTTC.

This clone is a singleton in its sample. The chain is built from TRBV11-2 and TRBJ2-2; the D is unclear. The ends were cut back, 1 base at V and 8 bases at J, with 8 bases in the middle. CDR1 is SGHAT and CDR2 is FQNNGV in the germline V gene. This CDR3 is 13 amino acids long. DNA for the CDR3: TGTGCCAGCAGCTTAGGGGCGAGAGGGGAGCTGTTTTTT. Translation gives CASSLGARGELFF.

The rearrangement links TRBV2 to TRBJ2-2; maybe TRBD2 (5 bases). The CDR3 is 14 amino acids. Germline V gene lookup returns CDR1 SNHLY and CDR2 FYNNEI. V was trimmed by 11 bases and J by 1 base, leaving 14 bases between them. The CDR3 bases are TGTGCCGTCGGGGTTGAGCTGAACACCGGGGAGCTGTTTTTT. It specifies CAVGVELNTGELFF.

This chain links TRBV5-1 with TRBJ2-5; D is ambiguous. Trimming removed 0 bases from V and 2 bases from J, with 11 bases in between. The CDR3 totals 15 residues. CDR1 and CDR2 (germline): SGHRS, YFSETQ. The CDR3 DNA reads as TGCGCCAGCAGCTTGGCCCCACCTAGACAAGAGACCCAGTACTTC. This encodes CASSLAPPRQETQYF.

The rearrangement joins TRBV9 to TRBJ2-2, with D tentatively TRBD1 (5 bases). Germline CDR1 and CDR2: SGDLS and YYNGEE. With 0 bases removed from V and 6 bases from J, the gap between germline ends came to 12 bases. The CDR3 loop spans 15 amino acids. The CDR3 region is CASSVVGVSSGELFF. CDR3 DNA: TGTGCCAGCAGCGTAGTAGGGGTTAGTTCCGGGGAGCTGTTTTTT.

V usage is TRBV30 and J usage is TRBJ1-2, with a tentative D call TRBD1 (6 bases). V was pared by 2 bases and J by 1 base, with 14 bases between. CDR1 and CDR2 from the germline V gene are GTSNPN and SVGIG (reference sequence). The CDR3 totals 15 residues. The CDR3 spells CAWSPTGQRNYGYTF. The CDR3 coding sequence is TGTGCCTGGAGTCCTACAGGGCAGCGTAACTATGGCTACACCTTC.

On this clone: Other DNA sequences of this sample code for an identical CDR3. The chain uses TRBV27 and TRBJ2-7; 10 bases map to TRBD1. Losses at the gene ends were 3 bases for V and 2 bases for J; bases not matched to a gene: 1. CDR3 size: 14 residues. Germline lookup yields CDR1 MNHEY and CDR2 SMNVEV (reference sequence). For the CDR3, the DNA is TGTGCCAGCAGTTTGGGGACAGGGGCCTACGAGCAGTACTTC. Amino acids: CASSLGTGAYEQYF.

This clone was seen a handful of times. This rearrangement joins TRBV10-3 to TRBJ1-3; no clear D gene. Germline CDR1 and CDR2: ENHRY and SYGVKD. V was cut by 3 bases and J by 2 bases, with 14 bases left in between. The CDR3 runs to 16 residues. This CDR3 is CAISDLLRHTGNTIYF. CDR3 nucleotides: TGTGCCATCAGTGACCTATTACGACATACTGGAAACACCATATATTTT.

The chain links TRBV2 to TRBJ2-2; D uncertain. The CDR3 has 14 amino acids. With 8 bases removed from V and 0 bases from J, the gap between germline ends came to 10 bases. CDR1 and CDR2 from the germline V gene are SNHLY and FYNNEI. The CDR3 bases are TGTGCCAGCTTCGAGGCCGCGAACACCGGGGAGCTGTTTTTT. Residues: CASFEAANTGELFF.

In this sample, this clone turned up once. The rearrangement uses TRBV30 and TRBJ1-5, with a weak D call TRBD1 (5 bases). The CDR3 runs to 13 residues. Trimming pared 2 bases from V and 5 bases from J, leaving 10 bases between. Per the germline V gene, CDR1 is GTSNPN and CDR2 is SVGIG (reference sequence). In DNA, the CDR3 is TGTGCCTGGAGTCCAGGGTTCGATCAGCCCCAGCATTTT. Translation: CAWSPGFDQPQHF.

The chain's CDR3 is CASSSYRGRPDTQYF. CDR3 DNA sequence: TGTGCCAGCAGCTCGTACAGGGGGCGGCCAGATACGCAGTATTTT. This chain links TRBV11-2 with TRBJ2-3, with 9 nucleotides matching TRBD1. The germline gives CDR1 SGHAT, CDR2 FQNNGV. The CDR3 is 15 residues long. The junction had 6 bases not matched to a gene; V was cut back by 4 bases and J by 4 bases.